These 17 T cell receptor beta chains were sequenced from one sample in a study of blood T cells in healthy people across ages. A second PCR of about 6 to 12 cycles used a sample-barcoded 5' primer and a J-beta primer mix. One entry per CDR3 protein results from TCRdb running MiXCR on the 5' RACE reads. The sample has 800,000 to 950,000 distinct CDR3 sequences; almost 30% are singletons. These data also formed part of another study, on T cells of mothers and their children.

The sequencing input was blood. All receptors come from a woman in her 40s in good health.

The chain employs TRBV11-3 and TRBJ2-1; 8 bases are a match to TRBD2. Germline loops: CDR1 SGHNT, CDR2 YENEEA. V shed 3 bases and J 0 bases; nucleotides not matched to a gene: 7. This CDR3 is built from 17 residues. This CDR3 is CASSFRGGGSSYNEQFF. CDR3 sequence (DNA): TGTGCCAGCAGCTTCCGAGGCGGGGGGAGCTCCTACAATGAGCAGTTCTTC.

This clonotype was counted a few times. The V call is TRBV12-3 or TRBV12-4, the J call TRBJ1-1, with TRBD1 matching over 7 bases. V gave up 3 bases and J gave up 4 bases; unmatched junction bases: 8. This CDR3 comprises 15 residues. CDR3 DNA: TGTGCCAGCAGTTTGGGGGGGGACAGAGGCACTGAAGCTTTCTTT. It specifies CASSLGGDRGTEAFF.

This clonotype was seen only a few times. The chain employs TRBV10-3 and TRBJ1-2; D unclear. The CDR3 sequence is 14 residues long. CDR1 ENHRY and CDR2 SYGVKD come from the germline V gene. Trimming left V 8 bases short and J 5 bases short, with 18 bases between. CDR3 in amino acids: CAIWDGYLGYGYTF. Here the CDR3 DNA reads TGTGCCATCTGGGATGGATACCTGGGGTATGGCTACACCTTC.

This clonotype was observed at least ten times. The chain combines TRBV7-3 with TRBJ2-5; perhaps TRBD1 as D (6 bases). Trimming took off 5 bases at V and 3 bases at J, with 10 bases between the two ends. The CDR3 is 13 residues long. The germline CDR1 and CDR2 sequences are SGHTA and FQGTGA. The CDR3 bases are TGTGCCAGCAGCACAGGGCTGGAAGAGACCCAGTACTTC. As protein: CASSTGLEETQYF.

There are a few counts of this clonotype. CDR3 nucleotides: TGTGCCAGCAGCCCAGAAGACAGGGCCTATGGCTACACCTTC. Translating gives CASSPEDRAYGYTF. This chain uses TRBV7-9 with TRBJ1-2; 7 positions match TRBD1. J gave up 4 bases and V 5 bases, and 7 bases lay outside the gene matches. Germline V gene lookup returns CDR1 SEHNR and CDR2 FQNEAQ (reference sequence). This CDR3 comprises 14 residues.

The rearrangement links TRBV2 to TRBJ1-4; D is possibly TRBD1 (5 bases). Trimming removed 6 bases from V and 5 bases from J, with 13 bases in between. This CDR3 has 14 amino acids. Germline V gene sequence: CDR1 SNHLY, CDR2 FYNNEI. This chain's CDR3 is CASRDGRGNEKLFF. The CDR3 DNA is TGTGCCAGCAGGGACGGAAGGGGCAATGAAAAACTGTTTTTT.

This sequence joins TRBV7-8 and TRBJ2-2, with unresolved D. The CDR3 is made up of 15 amino acids. Per the germline V gene, CDR1 is SGHVS and CDR2 is FQNEAQ. V was shortened by 4 bases and J by 2 bases, with 11 bases between the two germline ends. CDR3 sequence (DNA): TGTGCCAGCAGCTCCAGAGTAGATAACACCGGGGAGCTGTTTTTT. It translates to CASSSRVDNTGELFF.

The V and J genes are TRBV7-2 and TRBJ1-6; D is unresolved. Trimming pared 5 bases from V and 8 bases from J, leaving 13 bases between. Germline V gene sequence: CDR1 SGHTA, CDR2 FQGNSA. This CDR3 has 14 amino acids. The DNA for the CDR3 is TGTGCCAGCAGCGGTGACGGGCCCCATTCACCCCTCCACTTT. It specifies CASSGDGPHSPLHF.

This clonotype turned up a few times. The V gene is TRBV20-1, the J gene TRBJ2-7; 9 bases fit TRBD1. Per the germline V gene, CDR1 is DFQATT and CDR2 is SNEGSKA (reference sequence). With V trimmed by 3 bases and J by 5 bases, 11 bases remained unmatched. The CDR3 totals 15 residues. CDR3 sequence (DNA): TGCAGTGCTAGCCCCGGACAGGGGCCCACCAACGAGCAGTACTTC. Translated, it gives CSASPGQGPTNEQYF.

This clonotype was recorded at least ten times. CDR3 sequence reads: CATSRDRVREQYF. The CDR3 region has the DNA TGTGCCACCAGCCGGGACAGGGTCCGCGAGCAGTACTTC. The chain carries TRBV15 and TRBJ2-7, with TRBD1 identical over 9 bases. J gave up 6 bases and V 5 bases, and 5 bases lay outside the gene matches. The CDR3 has 13 residues. Germline V gives CDR1 LNHNV, CDR2 YYDKDF (reference sequence). Combining the CDR3 with reference TRBV15 and TRBJ2-7 gives the whole variable domain DAMVIQNPRYQVTQFGKPVTLSCSQTLNHNVMYWYQQKSSQAPKLLFHYYDKDFNNEADTPDNFQSRRPNTSFCFLDIRSPGLGDTAMYLCATSRDRVREQYFGPGTRLTVT.

This clonotype was seen many times. The CDR3 protein is CASSERDRAGYTF. The CDR3 nucleotides are TGTGCCAGCAGTGAAAGGGACAGGGCTGGCTACACCTTC. V gene TRBV6-1 combines with J gene TRBJ1-2; 9 bases line up with TRBD1. V lost 2 bases to trimming and J lost 7 bases; unmatched junction nucleotides: 2. Germline V lookup: CDR1 MNHNS, CDR2 SASEGT. CDR3 size: 13 residues.

The sample holds many counts of this clonotype. The chain recombines TRBV28 with TRBJ2-7; 9 bases agree with TRBD2. Germline V gives CDR1 MDHEN, CDR2 SYDVKM. The V segment lost 7 bases and the J segment 3 bases; nucleotides outside the gene matches: 7. The CDR3 is made up of 14 amino acids. The CDR3 bases are TGTGCCAGCAAAGAGCGGGGGGCCATCTACGAGCAGTACTTC. Translation gives CASKERGAIYEQYF.

This clonotype was observed a few times. The V and J genes are TRBV7-9 and TRBJ2-3; TRBD2 agrees at 10 bases. V trimming: 4 bases; J trimming: 0 bases; junction bases outside the gene matches: 10. Germline lookup yields CDR1 SEHNR and CDR2 FQNEAQ (reference sequence). This CDR3 has 18 amino acids. The DNA of the CDR3 is TGTGCCAGCAGCTCCCCCGGGACTAGCGCCTCTAGCACAGATACGCAGTATTTT. The encoded protein is CASSSPGTSASSTDTQYF.

The table lists this clonotype with a few counts. The chain uses TRBV2 and TRBJ2-5; 8 bases fit TRBD1. Germline trimming cut 4 bases from V and 2 bases from J; bases unmatched to any gene: 9. This CDR3 region has 16 residues. Germline V CDR1 and CDR2: SNHLY, FYNNEI. The CDR3 loop is CASSAGDRRTQETQYF. The CDR3 bases are TGTGCCAGCAGTGCCGGGGACAGGAGAACACAAGAGACCCAGTACTTC.

The chain couples TRBV2 to TRBJ2-1; weak D call: TRBD2 (6 bases). Deletions cut 6 bases from V and 10 bases from J, with 22 bases between. The germline gives CDR1 SNHLY, CDR2 FYNNEI. This CDR3 is 15 amino acids long. DNA for the CDR3: TGTGCCAGCAGCCCCCCTTTTCCTACTAGCTACGAGCAGTTCTTC. This sequence encodes CASSPPFPTSYEQFF.

This clonotype was detected many times. The chain has TRBV2 and TRBJ1-2, with D perhaps matching TRBD1 (6 bases). The CDR3 covers 15 residues. Germline assignment: CDR1 SNHLY and CDR2 FYNNEI. V shed 5 bases and J shed 6 bases, with 19 bases lying between them. CDR3 in amino acids: CASSYTTGALNGYTF. In DNA form, the CDR3 reads TGTGCCAGCAGTTACACTACGGGGGCTCTGAATGGCTACACCTTC.

The gene calls are TRBV7-2 and TRBJ2-1; 7 bases match TRBD1. This CDR3 has 17 amino acids. CDR1 is SGHTA, CDR2 FQGNSA, per germline. V shed 5 bases, J shed 3 bases, and the junction held 13 bases outside the gene matches. The chain's CDR3 is CASSPAFARQGYNEQFF. CDR3 nucleotide sequence: TGTGCCAGCAGCCCAGCTTTTGCCAGACAGGGCTACAATGAGCAGTTCTTC.